A single sample gave rise to the 25 T cell receptor beta chains below, sequenced in a study of blood T cell repertoires in COVID-19. The protocol was immunoSEQ multiplex PCR, while the TCRdb copy is restricted to in-frame clones and leaves out a portion. The sample shows approximately 94,000 clones, roughly 79% of them seen only once. Material for sequencing was peripheral blood. The receptors were sampled from a man aged 70 or older with active or convalescent COVID-19.

The chain joins TRBV4-2 to TRBJ2-1, with 9 positions matching TRBD2. J lost 6 bases, V lost 0 bases, and 12 bases had no gene match. The CDR3 has 18 residues. Per germline, CDR1 LGHNA and CDR2 YNFKEQ. The CDR3 protein is CASSQDHSGTSRLNEQFF. The CDR3 nucleotides are TGTGCCAGCAGCCAAGATCATAGCGGGACTAGCAGACTCAATGAGCAGTTCTTC.

J is TRBJ1-2 and V is TRBV15, with 7 positions matching TRBD1. This CDR3 comprises 15 residues. Trimming removed 8 bases from V and 8 bases from J; junction bases left unmatched: 17. Germline CDR1 reads LNHNV; CDR2 reads YYDKDF (reference sequence). The CDR3 DNA is TGTGCCACCCGCCAAGTGGGACAGCTTGTGGAGGGCTACACCTTC. It is translated as CATRQVGQLVEGYTF.

The chain couples TRBV4-3 to TRBJ2-2; D not resolved. Trimming stripped 4 bases from V and 3 bases from J, with 12 bases between. There are 15 residues in the CDR3. Germline values: CDR1 LGHNA, CDR2 YSLEER. As DNA, the CDR3 is TGCGCCAGCAGCCCCTCTATGGTAGACACCGGGGAGCTGTTTTTT. It yields the protein CASSPSMVDTGELFF.

The chain employs TRBV11-2 and TRBJ2-7; D ambiguous. Germline-derived CDR1 and CDR2 are SGHAT and FQNNGV. The V end was cut by 5 bases, the J end by 3 bases, with 14 bases between. This CDR3 spans 14 amino acids. In DNA, the CDR3 is TGTGCCAGCAGCCCCCGCCTGGGCGACTACGAGCAGTACTTC. Its protein is CASSPRLGDYEQYF.

In its sample, this clone was seen once. The gene calls are TRBV19 and TRBJ1-4; D not certain. CDR3 length: 14 amino acids. Germline assignment: CDR1 LNHDA and CDR2 SQIVND (reference sequence). The V end lost 5 bases, the J end lost 7 bases, and 14 bases lay between the germline ends. The CDR3 loop reads CASSSRPSGEKLFF. The CDR3 DNA reads TGTGCCAGTAGTTCCAGACCCTCGGGTGAAAAACTGTTTTTT.

A word on this clone: One end of the junction fails to match germline, which may point to a read error. The sample has other DNA sequences that encode this CDR3 too. V usage is TRBV15 and J usage is TRBJ2-7; TRBD1 aligns across 8 bases. Germline values: CDR1 LNHNV, CDR2 YYDKDF (reference sequence). The CDR3 has 14 amino acids. In DNA, the CDR3 is TGTGCCACCAGCCGAGACAGGGGATCCTACGAGCAGTACTTC. As protein: CATSRDRGSYEQYF.

The rearrangement links TRBV7-9 to TRBJ2-5; tentative D call: TRBD1 (5 bases). Germline CDR1 is SEHNR and CDR2 is FQNEAQ (reference sequence). Between the trimmed V and J ends, which lost 2 bases and 2 bases, there was a span of 15 bases. This CDR3 contains 16 residues. This chain's CDR3 is CASSLPRATGQETQYF. CDR3 nucleotides: TGTGCCAGCAGCTTACCACGGGCAACAGGTCAAGAGACCCAGTACTTC.

This rearrangement joins TRBV19 to TRBJ2-3; 8 bases align to TRBD1. The length of the CDR3 is 15 residues. Trimming cost V 4 bases and J 5 bases; bases outside gene matches: 8. Germline V gene data show CDR1 as LNHDA and CDR2 as SQIVND (reference sequence). CDR3 DNA sequence: TGTGCCAGTAGTAAATCAGGGGGCGAAGGAGATACGCAGTATTTT. Protein sequence: CASSKSGGEGDTQYF.

V usage is TRBV7-9 and J usage is TRBJ2-1, with TRBD2 identical over 7 bases. The CDR3 consists of 19 residues. CDR1 and CDR2 (germline): SEHNR, FQNEAQ (reference sequence). V dropped 1 base and J dropped 7; count of bases not matched to a gene: 19. The chain's CDR3 is CASSLGSRSGLKVRNEQFF. In DNA form, the CDR3 reads TGTGCCAGCAGCTTAGGGAGTCGTAGCGGGCTTAAAGTACGGAATGAGCAGTTCTTC.

In this sample, this clone turned up once. The CDR3 loop reads CASSVAGQGGGEQFF. The CDR3 DNA reads as TGTGCCAGCAGCGTGGCCGGACAGGGCGGAGGTGAGCAGTTCTTC. This chain connects TRBV9 to TRBJ2-1, with 8 bases identical to TRBD1. The V gene's germline CDR1 is SGDLS and CDR2 YYNGEE. V lost 2 bases to trimming and J lost 9 bases; unmatched junction nucleotides: 10. The CDR3 length is 15 residues.

This chain joins TRBV5-5 and TRBJ2-3, with 9 bases aligning to TRBD1. V gave up 6 bases and J gave up 3 bases; unmatched junction bases: 14. The CDR3 covers 17 residues. CDR1 is SGHKS and CDR2 is YYEKEE in the germline V gene (reference sequence). The CDR3 nucleotides read TGTGCCAGCACCAATCTCGTAGGGACAGGGTGGACAGATACGCAGTATTTT. Translation: CASTNLVGTGWTDTQYF. The full variable domain, with the rest looked up from reference TRBV5-5 and TRBJ2-3, is DAGVTQSPTHLIKTRGQQVTLRCSPISGHKSVSWYQQVLGQGPQFIFQYYEKEERGRGNFPDRFSARQFPNYSSELNVNALLLGDSALYLCASTNLVGTGWTDTQYFGPGTRLTVL.

V usage is TRBV7-2 and J usage is TRBJ1-2, with 8 bases that match TRBD1. V was clipped by 5 bases and J by 4 bases; unmatched bases: 9. The CDR3 runs 15 residues. Germline assignment: CDR1 SGHTA and CDR2 FQGNSA. The CDR3 protein is CASSILQGGIYGYTF. Written as DNA, the CDR3 is TGTGCCAGCAGCATATTACAGGGGGGGATCTATGGCTACACCTTC.

This rearrangement joins TRBV12-5 to TRBJ2-1, with 12 positions matching TRBD1. The germline gives CDR1 LGHNT, CDR2 FRNRAP. The CDR3 has 16 residues. The trim removed 1 base at V and 7 bases at J, leaving 5 bases unmatched. CDR3 sequence reads: CASGLAPGQGANEQFF. In DNA, the CDR3 is TGTGCTAGTGGTTTGGCCCCGGGACAGGGGGCAAATGAGCAGTTCTTC.

The rearrangement joins TRBV3-1 (or the pseudogene TRBV3-2) to TRBJ2-5; D might be TRBD2 (6 bases). This CDR3 is built from 15 residues. Germline loops: CDR1 LGHDT, CDR2 YNNKEL (reference sequence). Trimming left V 0 bases short and J 5 bases short, with 13 bases between. CDR3 in DNA: TGTGCCAGCAGCCAAGATTTTAGGGCGGGGGAGACCCAGTACTTC. Amino acid sequence: CASSQDFRAGETQYF.

There are a few counts of this clone. This chain uses TRBV28 with TRBJ1-2, with D maybe TRBD1 (5 bases). Per the germline V gene, CDR1 is MDHEN and CDR2 is SYDVKM. CDR3 length equals 14 residues. Between the trimmed V and J ends, which lost 5 bases and 4 bases, there was a span of 14 bases. The CDR3 here is CASSATVTGYGYTF. The CDR3 nucleotides are TGTGCCAGCAGTGCGACAGTTACCGGCTATGGCTACACCTTC.

V and J are TRBV4-2 and TRBJ2-3; the match to TRBD2 covers 12 bases. CDR1 is LGHNA, CDR2 YNFKEQ, per germline. V lost 1 base to trimming and J lost 9 bases; unmatched junction nucleotides: 5. This CDR3 contains 15 residues. CDR3: CASSQVRTSGATQYF. The CDR3 nucleotides read TGTGCCAGCAGCCAAGTAAGGACTAGCGGGGCCACGCAGTATTTT.

This chain uses TRBV24-1 with TRBJ1-1; tentatively, D is TRBD1 (5 bases). The CDR3 has 13 amino acids. From germline, CDR1 is KGHDR and CDR2 SFDVKD. Trimming shortened V by 5 bases and J by 6 bases, and 12 bases separated the two germline ends. The chain's CDR3 is CATSVQGGAEAFF. In nucleotides, the CDR3 is TGTGCCACCAGTGTTCAGGGTGGAGCTGAAGCTTTCTTT.

J is TRBJ2-5 and V is TRBV6-5, with D hard to call. Germline assignment: CDR1 MNHEY and CDR2 SVGAGI. With 7 bases removed from V and 2 bases from J, the gap between germline ends came to 8 bases. The CDR3 loop spans 12 amino acids. Here the CDR3 reads CASKESQETQYF. In DNA, the CDR3 is TGTGCCAGCAAGGAGTCGCAAGAGACCCAGTACTTC.

This chain uses TRBV10-3 with TRBJ2-7; D possibly corresponds to TRBD1 (9 bases). CDR3 length: 14 amino acids. Germline values: CDR1 ENHRY, CDR2 SYGVKD. V lost 8 bases and J 3 bases, leaving 17 bases between the germline ends. CDR3 region: CAIAGGQGDYEQYF. The DNA of the CDR3 is TGTGCCATCGCGGGGGGACAGGGAGACTACGAGCAGTACTTC.

CDR3 in amino acids: CASSLDRGYGYTF. As DNA, the CDR3 is TGTGCCAGCAGCTTAGACAGGGGCTATGGCTACACCTTC. The V and J genes are TRBV7-9 and TRBJ1-2; 7 bases agree with TRBD1. CDR3 length: 13 residues. Germline lookup yields CDR1 SEHNR and CDR2 FQNEAQ (reference sequence). V shed 1 base and J 4 bases; nucleotides not matched to a gene: 0. The variable domain in full, with the rest retrieved from reference TRBV7-9 and TRBJ1-2, is DTGVSQNPRHKITKRGQNVTFRCDPISEHNRLYWYRQTLGQGPEFLTYFQNEAQLEKSRLLSDRFSAERPKGSFSTLEIQRTEQGDSAMYLCASSLDRGYGYTFGSGTRLTVV.

This chain uses TRBV5-4 with TRBJ2-3, with TRBD2 as a possible D gene (6 bases). Trimming took off 4 bases at V and 1 base at J, with 13 bases between the two ends. The CDR3 covers 15 residues. From germline, CDR1 is SGHNT and CDR2 YYREEE (reference sequence). The CDR3 region is CASSAGLLRTDTQYF. The DNA of the CDR3 is TGTGCCAGCAGCGCGGGACTTCTCCGCACAGATACGCAGTATTTT.

V is TRBV11-2 and J is TRBJ1-1; D not certain. V was clipped by 4 bases and J by 2 bases, with 11 bases between them. Germline CDR1 is SGHAT and CDR2 is FQNNGV. The CDR3 totals 14 residues. The CDR3 coding sequence is TGTGCCAGCAGCTACCCGGGGAGAAACACTGAAGCTTTCTTT. This translates into CASSYPGRNTEAFF.

This rearrangement joins TRBV30 to TRBJ2-7; D is unclear. CDR1 is GTSNPN and CDR2 is SVGIG in the germline V gene (reference sequence). V shed 1 base and J shed 7 bases, with 14 bases lying between them. CDR3 length: 13 residues. Written as DNA, the CDR3 is TGTGCCTGGAGTGCCGGCCGGGTATGGGAGCAGTACTTC. The encoded protein is CAWSAGRVWEQYF.

This clone appeared a few times. Distinct nucleotide sequences in the sample also encode this CDR3. The chain combines TRBV7-8 with TRBJ1-6; weak D call: TRBD1 (6 bases). This CDR3 is 15 amino acids long. V was pared by 3 bases and J by 7 bases, with 13 bases between. Germline V gene data show CDR1 as SGHVS and CDR2 as FQNEAQ. The CDR3, as DNA: TGTGCCAGCAGCTTTGAGACAGGTCCAAATTCACCCCTCCACTTT. Its translation is CASSFETGPNSPLHF.

V usage is TRBV6-5 and J usage is TRBJ1-3; no clear D gene. Germline CDR1 and CDR2: MNHEY and SVGAGI. This CDR3 has 13 residues. V was shortened by 7 bases and J by 4 bases, with 11 bases between the two germline ends. CDR3 nucleotide sequence: TGTGCCAGCACCCCTCAGGCGGGAAACACCATATATTTT. This encodes CASTPQAGNTIYF.